The 30 T cell receptor beta chains listed next were all sequenced from one sample in a study of CD8 T cells in Susac syndrome. Reverse transcription used roughly 0.45 to 1 ug RNA and random hexamers. From the immunoSEQ multiplex PCR reads, TCRdb called clonotypes with MiXCR, one entry per CDR3 protein. The data show some 180,000 distinct CDR3 sequences, 93% seen once. Sequencing was done on a sample of CD4+ T cells from PBMCs. The source of these receptors is a human donor in good health.

The chain carries TRBV7-2 and TRBJ1-2; D remains ambiguous. V gave up 0 bases and J gave up 5 bases, with 13 bases separating them. Looked up from germline, CDR1 is SGHTA and CDR2 is FQGNSA. This CDR3 contains 15 residues. The CDR3 is CASSLAATEGYGYTF. The DNA of the CDR3 is TGTGCCAGCAGCTTAGCTGCGACGGAGGGTTATGGCTACACCTTC.

V gene TRBV28 combines with J gene TRBJ2-2; D gene unclear. Trimming shortened V by 2 bases and J by 1 base, and 5 bases separated the two germline ends. The CDR3 totals 14 residues. The germline V gene has CDR1 MDHEN and CDR2 SYDVKM. In DNA, the CDR3 is TGTGCCAGCAGTTTAAGAGGGAACACCGGGGAGCTGTTTTTT. Protein: CASSLRGNTGELFF. The full variable domain, rest sourced from reference TRBV28 and TRBJ2-2, is DVKVTQSSRYLVKRTGEKVFLECVQDMDHENMFWYRQDPGLGLRLIYFSYDVKMKEKGDIPEGYSVSREKKERFSLILESASTNQTSMYLCASSLRGNTGELFFGEGSRLTVL.

The chain couples TRBV7-2 to TRBJ2-7; the D is unclear. V lost 4 bases and J lost 2, with 3 bases in between. The CDR3 loop spans 11 amino acids. Germline values: CDR1 SGHTA, CDR2 FQGNSA. The CDR3 region is CASSSTYEQYF. In DNA, the CDR3 is TGTGCCAGCAGCTCAACCTACGAGCAGTACTTC.

The rearrangement links TRBV29-1 to TRBJ2-4, with D maybe TRBD1 (6 bases). The CDR3 has 12 residues. CDR1 and CDR2 (germline): SQVTM, ANQGSEA. Deletions cut 7 bases from V and 7 bases from J, with 14 bases between. CDR3 in amino acids: CSARQAGNIQYF. CDR3 bases: TGCAGCGCCCGACAGGCCGGGAACATTCAGTACTTC. The full variable domain, rest sourced from reference TRBV29-1 and TRBJ2-4, is SAVISQKPSRDICQRGTSLTIQCQVDSQVTMMFWYRQQPGQSLTLIATANQGSEATYESGFVIDKFPISRPNLTFSTLTVSNMSPEDSSIYLCSARQAGNIQYFGAGTRLSVL.

J is TRBJ1-2 and V is TRBV3-1; weak D call: TRBD1 (6 bases). This CDR3 contains 16 residues. Germline V gene sequence: CDR1 LGHDT, CDR2 YNNKEL (reference sequence). Trimming removed 4 bases from V and 6 bases from J, with 21 bases in between. The CDR3 is CASSPSEEGQRNGYTF. Written as DNA, the CDR3 is TGTGCCAGCAGCCCAAGTGAGGAGGGACAAAGGAATGGCTACACCTTC.

V gene TRBV4-3 combines with J gene TRBJ2-7; 14 positions agree with TRBD2. Unmatched junction bases numbered 6, after V lost 0 bases and J lost 2 bases. From germline, CDR1 is LGHNA and CDR2 YSLEER. The CDR3 is 18 residues long. The CDR3 region has the DNA TGCGCCAGCAGCCAAGATGGGGGACTAGCGGGGGTTGCCTACGAGCAGTACGTC. Amino acid sequence: CASSQDGGLAGVAYEQYV.

The V and J genes are TRBV7-3 and TRBJ1-2, with TRBD1 identical over 8 bases. The ends lost 4 bases at V and 8 bases at J; junction bases unmatched: 9. Germline CDR1 reads SGHTA; CDR2 reads FQGTGA. This CDR3 contains 14 residues. CDR3 in amino acids: CASSSTGGGRGYTF. The CDR3, as DNA: TGTGCCAGCAGCTCCACAGGGGGGGGACGCGGCTACACCTTC.

This clonotype was seen more than once but under ten times. The V call is TRBV6-2 or TRBV6-3, the J call TRBJ2-5; D is possibly TRBD1 (6 bases). The CDR3 loop spans 14 amino acids. V was pared by 2 bases and J by 10 bases, with 17 bases between. CDR1 and CDR2 (germline): MNHEY, SVGEGT. The CDR3, as DNA: TGTGCCAGCAGTTACGACGGACAGAACGTAGTCCAGTACTTC. Translating it yields CASSYDGQNVVQYF.

This sequence joins TRBV20-1 and TRBJ1-3; no clear D. Between the trimmed V and J ends, which lost 1 base and 2 bases, there was a span of 6 bases. CDR1 is DFQATT, CDR2 SNEGSKA, per germline (reference sequence). The length of the CDR3 is 13 residues. This CDR3 is CSARGGPGNTIYF. In nucleotides, the CDR3 is TGCAGTGCTAGAGGAGGCCCTGGAAACACCATATATTTT.

The chain employs TRBV6-2 or TRBV6-3 and TRBJ2-7; D remains unclear. Per germline, CDR1 MNHEY and CDR2 SVGEGT. Trimming took 4 bases from V and 3 from J, leaving 4 bases between them. CDR3 length equals 11 residues. The CDR3 DNA reads as TGTGCCAGCAGTTCCCGCTACGAGCAGTACTTC. It encodes CASSSRYEQYF.

The chain carries TRBV29-1 and TRBJ2-4; no clear D. Trimming removed 6 bases from V and 0 bases from J, with 24 bases in between. This CDR3 contains 18 residues. CDR1 SQVTM and CDR2 ANQGSEA come from the germline V gene. The CDR3 sequence: CSVSSEPGRNLAKNIQYF. CDR3 DNA: TGCAGCGTGAGTAGTGAACCAGGCAGAAATCTAGCCAAAAACATTCAGTACTTC.

V gene TRBV3-1 combines with J gene TRBJ2-7; no reliable D call. Germline V gives CDR1 LGHDT, CDR2 YNNKEL (reference sequence). The CDR3 totals 14 residues. The V gene lost 5 bases and the J gene lost 4 bases, with 15 bases spanning the gap. CDR3 protein: CASSKVVGAYEQYF. As DNA, the CDR3 is TGTGCCAGCAGCAAGGTCGTGGGCGCATACGAGCAGTACTTC.

This chain uses TRBV28 with TRBJ2-4, with D perhaps given as TRBD1 or TRBD2 (5 bases each). The germline V and J ends were trimmed by 5 bases and 11 bases, with 16 bases remaining between them. This CDR3 spans 13 amino acids. Germline lookup yields CDR1 MDHEN and CDR2 SYDVKM. The DNA of the CDR3 is TGTGCCAGCAGTGGGGGTCGCCCCTTCGTTCAGTACTTC. Its protein is CASSGGRPFVQYF. Full variable domain (outside the CDR3, taken from reference TRBV28 and TRBJ2-4): DVKVTQSSRYLVKRTGEKVFLECVQDMDHENMFWYRQDPGLGLRLIYFSYDVKMKEKGDIPEGYSVSREKKERFSLILESASTNQTSMYLCASSGGRPFVQYFGAGTRLSVL.

Only one count was recorded for this clonotype. V gene TRBV4-1 combines with J gene TRBJ2-2; TRBD1 agrees at 10 bases. J was trimmed by 4 bases and V by 3 bases; bases with no gene match: 8. The CDR3 has 17 residues. Germline assignment: CDR1 MGHRA and CDR2 YSYEKL. This CDR3 reads CASSHTPGQGPTGELFF. In nucleotides, the CDR3 is TGCGCCAGCAGCCACACCCCGGGACAGGGGCCCACCGGGGAGCTGTTTTTT.

The chain recombines TRBV12-3 or TRBV12-4 with TRBJ2-3; D may correspond to TRBD1 or TRBD2 (5 bases each). Trimming removed 6 bases at V and 0 bases at J, with 13 bases between. The CDR3 is 15 amino acids. CDR3 nucleotides: TGTGCCAGCAGCTATCGGGACGGTAGCACAGATACGCAGTATTTT. This codes for CASSYRDGSTDTQYF.

The V gene is TRBV10-3, the J gene TRBJ1-6, with D unresolved. V shed 7 bases and J shed 8 bases, with 12 bases lying between them. This CDR3 is built from 13 residues. The germline gives CDR1 ENHRY, CDR2 SYGVKD. The DNA for the CDR3 is TGTGCCATCACCGGACGCGTAGATTCACCCCTCCACTTT. Translation: CAITGRVDSPLHF.

The chain employs TRBV28 and TRBJ1-6; D not resolved. The ends were cut back, 2 bases at V and 7 bases at J, with 15 bases in the middle. Germline CDR1 is MDHEN and CDR2 is SYDVKM. The CDR3 is 16 residues long. CDR3 sequence: CASSLASAPLNSPLHF. CDR3 DNA sequence: TGTGCCAGCAGTTTAGCGTCAGCCCCATTAAATTCACCCCTCCACTTT.

The chain links TRBV9 to TRBJ2-7; D is perhaps TRBD1 (5 bases). Germline CDR1 SGDLS, CDR2 YYNGEE. With 0 bases removed from V and 7 bases from J, the gap between germline ends came to 14 bases. The CDR3 sequence is 14 residues long. Here the CDR3 DNA reads TGTGCCAGCAGCGTAGAATCGACAGACCGGGAGCAGTACTTC. This codes for CASSVESTDREQYF.

V usage is TRBV11-2 and J usage is TRBJ2-7; 10 bases fit TRBD1. The CDR3 has 11 residues. Germline V gives CDR1 SGHAT, CDR2 FQNNGV. With V trimmed by 5 bases and J by 11 bases, 3 bases remained unmatched. CDR3 sequence reads: CASSTGQGKYF. CDR3 sequence (DNA): TGTGCCAGCAGCACGGGACAGGGGAAGTACTTC. The variable domain in full, with the rest retrieved from reference TRBV11-2 and TRBJ2-7, is EAGVAQSPRYKIIEKRQSVAFWCNPISGHATLYWYQQILGQGPKLLIQFQNNGVVDDSQLPKDRFSAERLKGVDSTLKIQPAKLEDSAVYLCASSTGQGKYFGPGTRLTVT.

The chain joins TRBV3-1 to TRBJ2-7; D possibly corresponds to TRBD2 (6 bases). Germline CDR1 LGHDT, CDR2 YNNKEL (reference sequence). CDR3 size: 13 residues. Trimming left V 5 bases short and J 5 bases short, with 13 bases between. CDR3 sequence (DNA): TGTGCCAGCAGCACGACTAGAGGGAACGAGCAGTACTTC. Its protein product is CASSTTRGNEQYF.

The chain couples TRBV7-9 to TRBJ1-2, with D hard to call. The germline V gene has CDR1 SEHNR and CDR2 FQNEAQ (reference sequence). Trimming removed 5 bases from V and 6 bases from J, with 10 bases in between. CDR3 length: 12 residues. The CDR3 here is CASSLFEDGYTF. The CDR3 coding sequence is TGTGCCAGCAGCCTTTTTGAGGATGGCTACACCTTC.

This sequence joins TRBV29-1 and TRBJ2-1; tentatively, D is TRBD2 (6 bases). Germline-derived CDR1 and CDR2 are SQVTM and ANQGSEA. V was shortened by 4 bases and J by 9 bases, with 19 bases between the two germline ends. This CDR3 is 14 amino acids long. The CDR3 sequence is CSVVLLVRGGEQFF. The CDR3 DNA follows: TGCAGCGTTGTCCTTTTGGTCCGGGGAGGTGAGCAGTTCTTC.

The rearrangement links TRBV12-3 or TRBV12-4 to TRBJ1-1; a possible D gene is TRBD1 (5 bases). V was trimmed by 9 bases and J by 6 bases, leaving 17 bases between them. CDR3 length: 13 residues. This CDR3 is CASQGDGRSEAFF. In DNA form, the CDR3 reads TGTGCCAGTCAGGGCGACGGGCGGTCTGAAGCTTTCTTT.

The CDR3 is CAWSVGSAEQFF. The CDR3 DNA is TGTGCCTGGAGTGTAGGTTCGGCTGAGCAGTTCTTC. This sequence joins TRBV30 and TRBJ2-1; no definite D call. Trimming took 0 bases from V and 9 from J, leaving 9 bases between them. The CDR3 has 12 residues. From germline, CDR1 is GTSNPN and CDR2 SVGIG (reference sequence).

As DNA, the CDR3 is TGCGCCAGCAGCTTTTTTTTCCTGCCTCCGCTCGACGGTGAAGCTTTCTTT. Protein sequence: CASSFFFLPPLDGEAFF. The chain has TRBV5-1 and TRBJ1-1; D is unclear. Germline CDR1 and CDR2: SGHRS and YFSETQ. V was trimmed by 2 bases and J by 7 bases, leaving 24 bases between them. The CDR3 is made up of 17 amino acids.

The chain employs TRBV29-1 and TRBJ1-1, with 10 positions matching TRBD1. The CDR3 consists of 13 residues. Germline V gene sequence: CDR1 SQVTM, CDR2 ANQGSEA. The ends lost 4 bases at V and 12 bases at J; junction bases unmatched: 11. The CDR3 region has the DNA TGCAGCGTTGCCTTGGGACAGGGGCGAGGGCCTTTCTTT. It codes for CSVALGQGRGPFF.

This chain joins TRBV3-1 and TRBJ2-3; D gene unclear. CDR1 is LGHDT and CDR2 is YNNKEL in the germline V gene (reference sequence). There are 14 residues in the CDR3. Between the trimmed V and J ends, which lost 0 bases and 2 bases, there was a span of 6 bases. CDR3: CASSQDPTTDTQYF. For the CDR3, the DNA is TGTGCCAGCAGCCAAGACCCGACCACAGATACGCAGTATTTT.

The gene calls are TRBV3-1 and TRBJ1-2; TRBD1 matches at 7 bases. Germline-derived CDR1 and CDR2 are LGHDT and YNNKEL (reference sequence). V was pared by 4 bases and J by 3 bases, with 8 bases of the junction left unmatched. This CDR3 spans 15 amino acids. The CDR3 DNA is TGTGCCAGCAGCCCGGGACAGTTAAGCCACTATGGCTACACCTTC. Protein sequence: CASSPGQLSHYGYTF.

The DNA of the CDR3 is TGTGCCAGCAGCCAGGGACTCTACGAGCAGTACGTC. It encodes CASSQGLYEQYV. This rearrangement joins TRBV5-6 to TRBJ2-7, with D possibly TRBD2 on 6 matching bases. CDR1 SGHDT and CDR2 YYEEEE come from the germline V gene. V was trimmed by 4 bases and J by 3 bases, leaving 8 bases between them. This CDR3 contains 12 residues.

This clonotype occurred once. This sequence joins TRBV7-2 and TRBJ2-3, with D tentatively TRBD1 (5 bases). Trimming removed 1 base at V and 5 bases at J, with 13 bases between. The CDR3 has 15 amino acids. Looked up from germline, CDR1 is SGHTA and CDR2 is FQGNSA. The CDR3 coding sequence is TGTGCCAGCAGCTTAGGAGGTGGGGCCGGAGATACGCAGTATTTT. Protein sequence: CASSLGGGAGDTQYF.